This paragraph reports one TCR beta chain. This sample was taken from a study of blood T cell repertoires in COVID-19. Across the whole study: PBMCs, B-cell-depleted T cells, or T cells were the source of the cDNA or gDNA that made up the material.

Trimming shortened V by 7 bases and J by 1 base, and 13 bases separated the two germline ends. CDR3 length equals 14 residues. CDR1 is MNHEY and CDR2 is SVGAGI in the germline V gene. Sequencing used immunoSEQ multiplex PCR; TCRdb keeps in-frame clones, though not all of them. Of approximately 230,000 clones listed, 70% to 90% are singletons. The sequenced sample was peripheral blood. This chain joins TRBV6-5 and TRBJ1-2; no clear D. This TCR came from a young man who had recovered from COVID-19. CDR3 nucleotide sequence: TGTGCCAGCACTAACCCAAGACTTAACTATGGCTACACCTTC. This sequence encodes CASTNPRLNYGYTF.